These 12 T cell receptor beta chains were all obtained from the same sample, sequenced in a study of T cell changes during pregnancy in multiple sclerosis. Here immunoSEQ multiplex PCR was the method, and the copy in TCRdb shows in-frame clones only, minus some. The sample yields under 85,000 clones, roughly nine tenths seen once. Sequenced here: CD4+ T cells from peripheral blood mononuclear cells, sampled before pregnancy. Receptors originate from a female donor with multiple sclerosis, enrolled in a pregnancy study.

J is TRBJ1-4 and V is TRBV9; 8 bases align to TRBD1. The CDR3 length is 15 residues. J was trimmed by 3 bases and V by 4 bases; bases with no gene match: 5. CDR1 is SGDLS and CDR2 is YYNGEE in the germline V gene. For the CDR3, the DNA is TGTGCCAGCAGCTCCCAGGGGGCCCCTAATGAAAAACTGTTTTTT. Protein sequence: CASSSQGAPNEKLFF.

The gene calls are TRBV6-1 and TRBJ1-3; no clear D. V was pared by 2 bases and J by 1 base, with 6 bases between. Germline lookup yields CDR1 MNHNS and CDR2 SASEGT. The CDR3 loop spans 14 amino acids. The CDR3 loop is CASSELTSGNTIYF. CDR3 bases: TGTGCCAGCAGTGAATTGACATCTGGAAACACCATATATTTT.

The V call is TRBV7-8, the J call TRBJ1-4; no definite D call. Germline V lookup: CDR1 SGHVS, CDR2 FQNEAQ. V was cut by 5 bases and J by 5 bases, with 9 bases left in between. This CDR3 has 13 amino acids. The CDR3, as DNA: TGTGCCAGCAGCCTCGGAGTAAATGAAAAACTGTTTTTT. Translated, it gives CASSLGVNEKLFF.

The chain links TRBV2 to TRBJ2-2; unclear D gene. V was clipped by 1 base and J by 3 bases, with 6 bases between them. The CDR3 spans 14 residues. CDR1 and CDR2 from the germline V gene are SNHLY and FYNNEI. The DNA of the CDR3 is TGTGCCAGCAGTGAAGACTACCACACCGGGGAGCTGTTTTTT. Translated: CASSEDYHTGELFF.

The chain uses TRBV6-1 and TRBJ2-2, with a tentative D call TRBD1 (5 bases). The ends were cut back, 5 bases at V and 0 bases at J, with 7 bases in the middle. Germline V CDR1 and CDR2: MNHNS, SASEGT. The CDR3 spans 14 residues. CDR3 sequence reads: CASSQTANTGELFF. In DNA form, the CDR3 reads TGTGCCAGCAGTCAGACAGCGAACACCGGGGAGCTGTTTTTT.

The CDR3 here is CASSEAGGVETQYF. The CDR3 DNA reads as TGCGCCAGCAGCGAAGCGGGAGGGGTAGAGACCCAGTACTTC. The chain joins TRBV5-1 to TRBJ2-5, with 10 positions matching TRBD2. The CDR3 has 14 residues. CDR1 is SGHRS and CDR2 is YFSETQ in the germline V gene. After removal of 4 bases from V and 4 bases from J, the junction contained 4 bases not matched to a gene. Full variable domain (rest looked up from reference TRBV5-1 and TRBJ2-5): KAGVTQTPRYLIKTRGQQVTLSCSPISGHRSVSWYQQTPGQGLQFLFEYFSETQRNKGNFPGRFSGRQFSNSRSEMNVSTLELGDSALYLCASSEAGGVETQYFGPGTRLLVL.

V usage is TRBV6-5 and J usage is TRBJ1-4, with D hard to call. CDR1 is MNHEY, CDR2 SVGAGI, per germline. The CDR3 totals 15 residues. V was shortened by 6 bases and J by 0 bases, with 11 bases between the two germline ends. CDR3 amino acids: CASSRLVATNEKLFF. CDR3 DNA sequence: TGTGCCAGCAGCCGCTTAGTTGCAACTAATGAAAAACTGTTTTTT.

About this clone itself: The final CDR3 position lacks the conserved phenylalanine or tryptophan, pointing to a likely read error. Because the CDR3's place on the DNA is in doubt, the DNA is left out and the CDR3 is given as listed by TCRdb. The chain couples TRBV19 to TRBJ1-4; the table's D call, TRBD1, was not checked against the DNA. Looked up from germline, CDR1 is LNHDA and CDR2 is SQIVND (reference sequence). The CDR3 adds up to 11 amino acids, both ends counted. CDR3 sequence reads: CASSNPGPLVV.

The CDR3 loop reads CASSDSTGNTEAFF. For the CDR3, the DNA is TGTGCCAGCAGCGATAGTACAGGGAACACTGAAGCTTTCTTT. V is TRBV2 and J is TRBJ1-1; tentative D call: TRBD1 (5 bases). V lost 6 bases, J lost 1 base, and 12 bases lay in between. This CDR3 region has 14 residues. Germline CDR1 SNHLY, CDR2 FYNNEI. Full variable domain (missing parts from reference TRBV2 and TRBJ1-1): EPEVTQTPSHQVTQMGQEVILRCVPISNHLYFYWYRQILGQKVEFLVSFYNNEISEKSEIFDDQFSVERPDGSNFTLKIRSTKLEDSAMYFCASSDSTGNTEAFFGQGTRLTVV.

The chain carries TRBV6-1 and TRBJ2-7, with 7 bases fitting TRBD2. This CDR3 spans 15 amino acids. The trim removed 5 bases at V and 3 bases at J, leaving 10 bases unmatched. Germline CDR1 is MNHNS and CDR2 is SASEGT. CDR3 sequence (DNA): TGTGCCAGCAGTCACCTTTGGGGGGGAAACTACGAGCAGTACTTC. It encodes CASSHLWGGNYEQYF.

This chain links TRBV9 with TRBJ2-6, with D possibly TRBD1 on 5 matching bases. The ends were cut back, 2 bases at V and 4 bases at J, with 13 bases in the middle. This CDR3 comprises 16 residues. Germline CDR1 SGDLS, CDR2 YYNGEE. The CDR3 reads CASSVTGGSGANVLTF. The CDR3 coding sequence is TGTGCCAGCAGCGTTACAGGCGGCTCGGGGGCCAACGTCCTGACTTTC.

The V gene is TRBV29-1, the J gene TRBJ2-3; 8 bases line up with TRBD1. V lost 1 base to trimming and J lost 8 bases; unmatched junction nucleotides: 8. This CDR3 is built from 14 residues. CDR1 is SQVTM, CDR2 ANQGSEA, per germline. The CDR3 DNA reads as TGCAGCGTTGAAGTCCGCCGAACAGGGGGTACGCAGTATTTT. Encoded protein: CSVEVRRTGGTQYF.